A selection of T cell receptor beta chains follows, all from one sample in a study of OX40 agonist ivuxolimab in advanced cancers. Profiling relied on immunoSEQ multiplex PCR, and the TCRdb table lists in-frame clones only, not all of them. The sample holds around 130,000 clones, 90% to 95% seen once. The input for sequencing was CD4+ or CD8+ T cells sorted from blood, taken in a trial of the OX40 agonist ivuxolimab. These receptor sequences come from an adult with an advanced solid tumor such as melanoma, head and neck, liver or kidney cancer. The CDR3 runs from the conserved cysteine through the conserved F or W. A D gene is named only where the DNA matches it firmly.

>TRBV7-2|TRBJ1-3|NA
CASSRGGGGNTIYF
TGTGCCAGCAGCCGTGGGGGAGGGGGAAACACCATATATTTT
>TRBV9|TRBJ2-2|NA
CASSVGRGKNTGELFF
TGTGCCAGCAGCGTGGGAAGGGGGAAGAACACCGGGGAGCTGTTTTTT
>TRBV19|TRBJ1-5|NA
CASGGSSNQPQHF
TGTGCCAGCGGGGGATCTAGCAATCAGCCCCAGCATTTT
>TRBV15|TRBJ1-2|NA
CATSRGPSTSANYGYTF
TGTGCCACCAGCAGAGGCCCATCGACCTCAGCTAACTATGGCTACACCTTC
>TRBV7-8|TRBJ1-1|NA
CASSQGRFITEAFF
TGTGCCAGCAGCCAAGGGCGGTTTATCACTGAAGCTTTCTTT
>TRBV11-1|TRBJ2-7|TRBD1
CASSIYRGLQYEQYF
TGTGCCAGCAGCATTTACAGGGGGCTACAATACGAGCAGTACTTC
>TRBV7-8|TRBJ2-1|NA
CASSEISGLSYNEQFF
TGTGCCAGCAGCGAAATAAGCGGACTTTCCTACAATGAGCAGTTCTTC
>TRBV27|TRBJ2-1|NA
CASSFRDISYNEQFF
TGTGCCAGCAGTTTCCGGGACATTTCCTACAATGAGCAGTTCTTC
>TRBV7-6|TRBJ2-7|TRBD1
CASSFDRGYGEQYF
TGTGCCAGCAGCTTTGACAGGGGGTATGGGGAGCAGTACTTC
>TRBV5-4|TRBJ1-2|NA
CANLNQGEPGYTF
TGTGCCAACCTAAATCAAGGGGAGCCTGGCTACACCTTC
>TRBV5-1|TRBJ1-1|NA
CASSFDSLNTEAFF
TGCGCCAGCAGCTTTGACAGTTTGAACACTGAAGCTTTCTTT
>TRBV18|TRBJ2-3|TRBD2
CASSPVARGVSDTQYF
TGTGCCAGCTCACCAGTCGCGCGGGGGGTTTCAGATACGCAGTATTTT
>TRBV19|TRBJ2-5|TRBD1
CASSKTGTGTETQYF
TGTGCCAGTAGTAAAACCGGGACAGGGACTGAGACCCAGTACTTC
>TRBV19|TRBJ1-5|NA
CASSMRKGLGQPQHF
TGTGCCAGTAGTATGCGCAAGGGCCTCGGGCAGCCCCAGCATTTT
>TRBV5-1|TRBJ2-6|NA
CASSSNSGGANVLTF
TGCGCCAGCAGCTCCAACTCTGGGGGGGCCAACGTCCTGACTTTC
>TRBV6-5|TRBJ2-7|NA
CASSRTALTSYEQYF
TGTGCCAGCAGCCGGACAGCGCTCACCTCCTACGAGCAGTACTTC
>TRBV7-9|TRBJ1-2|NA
CASSFSRLEGYTF
TGTGCCAGCAGCTTTTCTAGACTAGAGGGCTACACCTTC
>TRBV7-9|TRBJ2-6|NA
CASSYVLLSGANVLTF
TGTGCCAGCAGCTACGTACTTCTCTCTGGGGCCAACGTCCTGACTTTC